The 20 T cell receptor beta chains below come from one sample, sequenced in a study of cytomegalovirus exposure and HLA in healthy donors. The primer mix had 60 Vbeta and 13 Jbeta primers. Method: immunoSEQ multiplex PCR; TCRdb's copy keeps in-frame clones and lacks some. This table has about 160,000 clones, roughly four fifths appearing once. The sequencing sample was made of PBMCs. The receptors were sampled from a young man in good health and CMV-seronegative.

This clone was observed once. V gene TRBV5-1 combines with J gene TRBJ2-1, with 10 bases matching TRBD1. Germline-derived CDR1 and CDR2 are SGHRS and YFSETQ. V was clipped by 1 base and J by 6 bases; unmatched bases: 7. The CDR3 consists of 16 residues. The CDR3 spells CASSLSKGQGRNEQFF. The CDR3 bases are TGCGCCAGCAGCTTGAGTAAGGGACAGGGGCGCAATGAGCAGTTCTTC.

This chain links TRBV7-2 with TRBJ2-7; 7 nucleotides align to TRBD2. The germline CDR1 and CDR2 sequences are SGHTA and FQGNSA. V gave up 10 bases and J gave up 0 bases; unmatched junction bases: 9. CDR3 length: 14 amino acids. CDR3: CATRIRGDSYEQYF. The CDR3 bases are TGTGCCACCCGGATTCGGGGGGACTCCTACGAGCAGTACTTC.

This rearrangement joins TRBV27 to TRBJ2-7, with a possible D match to TRBD2 (6 bases). Trimming pared 6 bases from V and 5 bases from J, leaving 11 bases between. CDR3 size: 12 residues. Germline CDR1 reads MNHEY; CDR2 reads SMNVEV (reference sequence). CDR3 coding DNA: TGTGCCAGCAGCTCCGGGGGTAACGAGCAGTACTTC. Amino acids: CASSSGGNEQYF.

This clone appeared once. The chain employs TRBV7-2 and TRBJ2-7; TRBD1 is a possible D gene (6 bases). CDR1 and CDR2 (germline): SGHTA, FQGNSA. V gave up 5 bases and J gave up 5 bases, with 22 bases separating them. There are 16 residues in the CDR3. The chain's CDR3 is CASSPHRQALIDEQYF. The CDR3 DNA reads TGTGCCAGCAGCCCCCACAGACAGGCGCTCATAGACGAGCAGTACTTC. The full variable domain, its missing parts supplied by reference TRBV7-2 and TRBJ2-7, is GAGVSQSPSNKVTEKGKDVELRCDPISGHTALYWYRQSLGQGLEFLIYFQGNSAPDKSGLPSDRFSAERTGGSVSTLTIQRTQQEDSAVYLCASSPHRQALIDEQYFGPGTRLTVT.

The V and J genes are TRBV6-6 and TRBJ2-2; D is possibly TRBD1 (6 bases). This CDR3 comprises 14 residues. Germline lookup yields CDR1 MNHNY and CDR2 SVGAGI (reference sequence). The V gene lost 5 bases and the J gene lost 6 bases, with 13 bases spanning the gap. The CDR3 region has the DNA TGTGCCAGCAGTAAAACAGGGATCCCCGGGGAGCTGTTTTTT. Translation gives CASSKTGIPGELFF.

The V gene is TRBV6-5, the J gene TRBJ1-4; D uncertain. CDR3 length equals 13 residues. Trimming left V 6 bases short and J 8 bases short, with 13 bases between. Germline-derived CDR1 and CDR2 are MNHEY and SVGAGI. The DNA of the CDR3 is TGTGCCAGCAGGGCCCCCGGGTCCGAAAAACTGTTTTTT. Its translation: CASRAPGSEKLFF.

This clone was detected only a few times. This chain uses TRBV10-3 with TRBJ2-3; 11 bases align to TRBD2. CDR3 length: 12 amino acids. With V trimmed by 10 bases and J by 5 bases, 2 bases remained unmatched. The germline gives CDR1 ENHRY, CDR2 SYGVKD. CDR3 in DNA: TGTGCCACCGGGACTAGCGGAGATACGCAGTATTTT. It is translated as CATGTSGDTQYF.

V gene TRBV19 combines with J gene TRBJ2-7, with unresolved D. The CDR3 sequence is 12 residues long. The V gene's germline CDR1 is LNHDA and CDR2 SQIVND (reference sequence). The V end was cut by 4 bases, the J end by 7 bases, with 11 bases between. This chain's CDR3 is CASSRTRSEQYF. The CDR3 region has the DNA TGTGCCAGTAGTAGAACGAGGTCTGAGCAGTACTTC.

This clone was seen a single time. The CDR3 bases are TGTGCCAGCAGCTTAGGAGGATCAGTCCAAACCCCCCAGCAGTACTTC. Encoded protein: CASSLGGSVQTPQQYF. J is TRBJ2-7 and V is TRBV7-9; no definite D call. The V end was cut by 1 base, the J end by 8 bases, with 21 bases between. Germline V gives CDR1 SEHNR, CDR2 FQNEAQ (reference sequence). CDR3 length: 16 amino acids.

J is TRBJ2-4 and V is TRBV7-8, with TRBD1 as a possible D gene (6 bases). Germline CDR1 SGHVS, CDR2 FQNEAQ. The CDR3 sequence is 15 residues long. Trimming cost V 4 bases and J 7 bases, with 17 bases left between them. CDR3 loop: CASSSLWGRENIQYF. The CDR3 region has the DNA TGTGCCAGCAGCTCCCTCTGGGGGCGAGAGAACATTCAGTACTTC.

The chain carries TRBV4-1 and TRBJ2-3, with D possibly matching TRBD2 (6 bases). Germline V gene sequence: CDR1 MGHRA, CDR2 YSYEKL. The CDR3 runs to 16 residues. Between the trimmed V and J ends, which lost 6 bases and 2 bases, there was a span of 18 bases. The CDR3 sequence: CASRPRDSGLTDTQYF. CDR3 coding DNA: TGCGCCAGCAGACCTCGGGATAGCGGACTCACAGATACGCAGTATTTT.

This clone was observed a handful of times. J is TRBJ1-1 and V is TRBV6-4; maybe TRBD1 (6 bases). Germline CDR1 MRHNA, CDR2 SNTAGT. The CDR3 is made up of 16 amino acids. Trimming removed 4 bases at V and 3 bases at J, with 18 bases between. The CDR3 nucleotides read TGTGCCAGCAGTGCCCGCCCAGGGGCGGGAGACACTGAAGCTTTCTTT. It specifies CASSARPGAGDTEAFF.

J is TRBJ2-1 and V is TRBV5-4; TRBD2 matches at 8 bases. Germline CDR1 reads SGHNT; CDR2 reads YYREEE (reference sequence). The trim removed 3 bases at V and 2 bases at J, leaving 7 bases unmatched. This CDR3 spans 16 amino acids. CDR3 bases: TGTGCCAGCAGCTCATCCCTAGCGGGTACCTACAATGAGCAGTTCTTC. It codes for CASSSSLAGTYNEQFF.

In its sample, this clone was seen a few times. This chain links TRBV29-1 with TRBJ2-1; TRBD2 agrees at 12 bases. Germline assignment: CDR1 SQVTM and CDR2 ANQGSEA. CDR3 length equals 14 residues. V was pared by 7 bases and J by 12 bases, with 13 bases of the junction left unmatched. CDR3 sequence reads: CSGRLAGEGMGQFF. CDR3 nucleotide sequence: TGCAGCGGACGACTAGCGGGGGAGGGTATGGGGCAGTTCTTC.

V and J are TRBV23-1 and TRBJ2-5; TRBD1 agrees at 7 bases. TRBV23-1 is placed among ORFs of uncertain function. V was clipped by 0 bases and J by 10 bases; unmatched bases: 14. The CDR3 is 16 amino acids. In nucleotides, the CDR3 is TGCGCCAGCAGTCAATCGTGGGGACAGCCATGGGGTGGCCAGTACTTC. Protein sequence: CASSQSWGQPWGGQYF.

This clone was detected only a few times. This sequence joins TRBV6-1 and TRBJ2-7, with D maybe TRBD2 (5 bases). V gave up 6 bases and J gave up 6 bases, with 18 bases separating them. Germline CDR1 reads MNHNS; CDR2 reads SASEGT. The CDR3 has 14 amino acids. The CDR3 protein is CASSRQLDAGEQYF. The DNA of the CDR3 is TGTGCCAGCAGCCGTCAACTAGACGCAGGCGAGCAGTACTTC.

Notes on this clone: The germline gene is not matched at one end of the junction; a read error may be the cause. The CDR3 loop reads CSSSPPLNTEAFF. DNA for the CDR3: TGTTCCAGCAGCCCCCCCTTGAACACTGAAGCTTTCTTT. V usage is TRBV7-9 and J usage is TRBJ1-1; D is unresolved. This CDR3 has 13 residues. CDR1 and CDR2 from the germline V gene are SEHNR and FQNEAQ (reference sequence).

The chain joins TRBV5-1 to TRBJ2-6; 15 positions agree with TRBD2. Germline CDR1 reads SGHRS; CDR2 reads YFSETQ. The CDR3 is made up of 21 amino acids. The V and J ends lost 4 bases and 0 bases, in that order; junction bases with no gene match: 11. The CDR3 loop is CASSTPGTSGRPSSGANVLTF. For the CDR3, the DNA is TGCGCCAGCAGCACTCCCGGGACTAGCGGGAGGCCGAGCTCTGGGGCCAACGTCCTGACTTTC.

The gene calls are TRBV29-1 and TRBJ2-3; 9 bases match TRBD2. CDR3 size: 13 residues. The ends lost 7 bases at V and 4 bases at J; junction bases unmatched: 6. Germline CDR1 SQVTM, CDR2 ANQGSEA. CDR3: CSAAGGPPDTQYF. The CDR3 region has the DNA TGCAGCGCCGCGGGAGGGCCTCCAGATACGCAGTATTTT.

The V call is TRBV5-6, the J call TRBJ2-3; D possibly corresponds to TRBD1 (6 bases). The CDR3 spans 16 residues. Trimming cost V 4 bases and J 2 bases, with 17 bases left between them. From germline, CDR1 is SGHDT and CDR2 YYEEEE. CDR3 region: CASSRRTTGVTDTQYF. DNA of the CDR3: TGTGCCAGCAGCCGGCGGACGACAGGAGTCACAGATACGCAGTATTTT.